This TCR beta chain was captured in a study of blood T cells in healthy people across ages. As for the study in general: About one barcoded beta molecule was captured per two T cells (by template switching).

Then a second PCR, running roughly 7 to 11 cycles, was carried out with a sample-barcoded 5' primer and a J-beta primer mix. One entry per CDR3 protein, called by TCRdb with MiXCR from the 5' RACE reads. There are hundreds of thousands of distinct CDR3 sequences in the sample; 29% occur only once, and 17% lies in the top ten. V lost 5 bases to trimming and J lost 8 bases; unmatched junction nucleotides: 12. Germline assignment: CDR1 MDHEN and CDR2 SYDVKM. This CDR3 is 15 amino acids long. Per sample, at least 5 micrograms of total RNA were extracted. This clonotype appeared a few times. The clonotype comes from a woman older than 75 in good health. The chain carries TRBV28 and TRBJ2-3; 8 nucleotides agree with TRBD1. What was sequenced was blood. CDR3 sequence: CASSPQGVAHGTQYF. CDR3 coding DNA: TGTGCCAGCAGTCCACAGGGGGTCGCACATGGTACGCAGTATTTT.